This T cell receptor beta chain originates from a study of cytomegalovirus exposure and HLA in healthy donors. A note on this clone: Its antigen is as yet unknown.

Study-wide points: The listing of 150 to 200 TCR beta chains classed them as cytomegalovirus-associated. According to a later analysis, TCR clusters from the first cohort tended to co-occur in the 120 or so validation repertoires.

A 120-subject validation cohort, separate from the approximately 610-subject first cohort, supplied the donors. Data came from immunoSEQ multiplex PCR; TCRdb stores just in-frame clones and leaves some out. The profile shows approximately 57,000 clones, just over 90% of them singletons. Sequencing input: PBMCs. The sequence was obtained from a woman aged 18-35 years in good health and CMV-seronegative.

CDR3 amino acids: CASSLGIQGTYGYTF. DNA for the CDR3: TGTGCCAGCAGCTTGGGGATACAGGGAACCTATGGCTACACCTTC. The V and J genes are TRBV5-4 and TRBJ1-2; D might be TRBD1 (6 bases). CDR1 SGHNT and CDR2 YYREEE come from the germline V gene (reference sequence). The CDR3 contains 15 residues. V was cut by 0 bases and J by 4 bases, with 13 bases left in between.